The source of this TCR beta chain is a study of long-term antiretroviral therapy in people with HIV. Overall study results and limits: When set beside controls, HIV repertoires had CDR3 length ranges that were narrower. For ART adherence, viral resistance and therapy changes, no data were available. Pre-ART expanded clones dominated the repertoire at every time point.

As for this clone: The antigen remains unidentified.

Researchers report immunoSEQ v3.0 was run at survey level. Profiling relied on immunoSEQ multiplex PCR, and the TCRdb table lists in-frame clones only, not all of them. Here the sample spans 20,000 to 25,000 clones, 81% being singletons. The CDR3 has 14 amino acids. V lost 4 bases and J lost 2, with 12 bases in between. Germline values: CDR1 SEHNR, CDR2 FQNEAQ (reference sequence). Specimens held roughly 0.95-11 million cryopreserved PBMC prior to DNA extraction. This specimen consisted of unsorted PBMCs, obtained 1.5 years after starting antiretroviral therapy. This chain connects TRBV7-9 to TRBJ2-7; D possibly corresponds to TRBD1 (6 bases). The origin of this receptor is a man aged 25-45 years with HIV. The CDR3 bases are TGTGCCAGCAGCTCCAGGGACAATGCCTACGAGCAGTACTTC. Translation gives CASSSRDNAYEQYF.